The following is a TCR beta chain sequence with its context. Its cognate antigen has yet to be identified. It is unclear where the CDR3 begins or ends on the DNA, so no DNA is shown, and the CDR3 is as TCRdb lists it. Genomic DNA was extracted from sorted cells for sequencing of the TCRbeta CDR3 region. TCRbeta CDR3 regions were sequenced using the immunoSEQ Assay. The source is immuneACCESS, and TCRdb retained only in-frame sequences with V and J called. Part of the clones is not carried over; for the studies checked, unresolved V genes explain less than half of this, and the remainder is unexplained. This sample lists 60,000 to 75,000 clones; 87% were detected once. About 0.75% of the sample lies in the top ten. This sample stems from a study of OX40 agonist ivuxolimab in advanced cancers. About the study as a whole: The costimulatory receptor OX40 (CD134) was targeted by ivuxolimab, a fully human IgG2 agonistic monoclonal antibody. Intravenous ivuxolimab was administered to patients every 2 weeks at six dose levels: 0.01, 0.1, 0.3, 1.5, 3 and 10 mg/kg. Of the approximately 50 dose-escalation patients, hepatocellular carcinoma was present in some 19, melanoma in around 15, renal cell carcinoma in 9 and head and neck cancer in 9. The dose-escalation cohort was 82.7% male with a mean age of about 58 years, ranging from 23 to 79. Prior anti-PD-1, anti-PD-L1 or anti-CTLA-4 therapy was permitted, and checkpoint inhibitors had been received by under 50% of dose-escalation patients. Partial responses occurred in three dose-escalation patients: two with cutaneous melanoma and one with hepatocellular carcinoma. The purpose of peripheral TCRbeta sequencing was to test whether ivuxolimab changed TCR sequence diversity and led to clonal T-cell expansion. The paper reports the monotherapy dose-escalation portion (N of about 54 patients) of the phase I ivuxolimab trial. Overall study outcomes, separate from this receptor: In partial responders in the 0.1-3.0 mg/kg groups, normalized peripheral clonal expansion was found to be among the lowest, especially among CD8+ T cells. After ivuxolimab, CD8+ T cells had more expanded clones than CD4+ T cells on average. The antigen specificity of the peripheral T cells that underwent clonal expansion was not determined. Low levels of normalized T-cell clonal expansion were also seen in some patients who did not respond. Clonal expansion of both CD4+ and CD8+ blood T cells was observed from baseline to week 6 at doses 0.1 to 3.0 mg/kg.

The trial excluded patients who had a history of autoimmune disease or who were on systemic immunosuppression. In every dose cohort, peripheral blood was drawn for TCR sequencing at baseline, cycle 4 day 1, and cycle 7 day 1. Samples came from an open-label, multicenter, first-in-human phase I dose-escalation trial of ivuxolimab. Adults with locally advanced or metastatic melanoma, renal cell carcinoma, hepatocellular carcinoma or head and neck squamous cell carcinoma were enrolled in the trial. Before TCR sequencing, CD4+ and CD8+ T cells were separately sorted from peripheral blood. From cysteine to phenylalanine, the CDR3 is 16 amino acids long.

Sequenced material: CD4+ or CD8+ T cells sorted from blood, taken in a trial of the OX40 agonist ivuxolimab. The chain was built from TRBV21-1 and TRBJ2-3; the table assigns TRBD2, which was not confirmed against the DNA. TRBV21-1 has pseudogene status. The sequence was collected from an adult with an advanced solid tumor such as melanoma, head and neck, liver or kidney cancer. Here the CDR3 is given as CASSKVGSGSINTQYF.